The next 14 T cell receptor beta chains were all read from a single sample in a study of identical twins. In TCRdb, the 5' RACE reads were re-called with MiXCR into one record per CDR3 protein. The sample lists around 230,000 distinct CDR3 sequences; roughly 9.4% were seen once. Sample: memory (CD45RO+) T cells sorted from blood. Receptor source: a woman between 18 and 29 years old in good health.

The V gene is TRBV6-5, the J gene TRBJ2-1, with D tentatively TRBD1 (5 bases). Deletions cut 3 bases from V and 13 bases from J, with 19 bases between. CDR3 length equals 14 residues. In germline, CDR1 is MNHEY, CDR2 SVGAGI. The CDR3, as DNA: TGTGCCAGCAGTTATTCCCAAAGACAGTTGAGACAGTTCTTC. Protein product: CASSYSQRQLRQFF.

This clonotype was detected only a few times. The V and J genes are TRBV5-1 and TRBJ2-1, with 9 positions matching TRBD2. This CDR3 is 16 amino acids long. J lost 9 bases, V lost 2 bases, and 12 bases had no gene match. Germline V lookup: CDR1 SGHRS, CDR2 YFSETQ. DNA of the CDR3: TGCGCCAGCAGCTTCTTTCCGGGACTAGCCATGGGTGAGCAGTTCTTC. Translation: CASSFFPGLAMGEQFF.

CDR3 in amino acids: CASSGTLGETQYF. The CDR3 nucleotides are TGTGCCAGCTCAGGGACCCTAGGAGAGACCCAGTACTTC. The chain is built from TRBV18 and TRBJ2-5; either TRBD1 or TRBD2 may fit D (5 bases each). CDR1 is KGHSH and CDR2 is LQKENI in the germline V gene. V shed 5 bases and J shed 4 bases, with 11 bases lying between them. The CDR3 is 13 amino acids. The full variable domain, in which reference TRBV18 and TRBJ2-5 provide the parts outside the CDR3, is NAGVMQNPRHLVRRRGQEARLRCSPMKGHSHVYWYRQLPEEGLKFMVYLQKENIIDESGMPKERFSAEFPKEGPSILRIQQVVRGDSAAYFCASSGTLGETQYFGPGTRLLVL.

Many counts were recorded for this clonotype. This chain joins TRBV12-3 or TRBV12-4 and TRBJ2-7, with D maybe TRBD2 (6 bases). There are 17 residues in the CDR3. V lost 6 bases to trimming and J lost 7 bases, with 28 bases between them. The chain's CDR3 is CASSQKALSALGGEQYF. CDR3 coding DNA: TGTGCCAGCAGCCAAAAGGCCTTATCGGCGCTGGGGGGAGAGCAGTACTTC.

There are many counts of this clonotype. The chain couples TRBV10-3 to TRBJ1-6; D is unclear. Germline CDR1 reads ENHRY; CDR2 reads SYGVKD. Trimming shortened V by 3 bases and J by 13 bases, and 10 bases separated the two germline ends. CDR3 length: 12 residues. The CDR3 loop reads CAISDAGSPLHF. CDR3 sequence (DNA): TGTGCCATCAGTGATGCCGGGAGTCCCCTCCACTTT.

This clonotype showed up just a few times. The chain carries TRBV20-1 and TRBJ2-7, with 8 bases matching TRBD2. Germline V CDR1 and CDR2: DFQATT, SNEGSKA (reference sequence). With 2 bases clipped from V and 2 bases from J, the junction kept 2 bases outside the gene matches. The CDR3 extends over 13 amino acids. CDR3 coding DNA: TGCAGTGCTAGATATAGCGGGGCCTACGAGCAGTACTTC. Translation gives CSARYSGAYEQYF.

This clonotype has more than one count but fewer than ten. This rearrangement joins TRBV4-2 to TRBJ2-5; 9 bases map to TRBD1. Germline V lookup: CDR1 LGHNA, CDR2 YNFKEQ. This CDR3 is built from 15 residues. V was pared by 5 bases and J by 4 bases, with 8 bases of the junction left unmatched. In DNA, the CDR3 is TGTGCCAGCAGCACGGTAGGGGACAGGGTAGAGACCCAGTACTTC. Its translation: CASSTVGDRVETQYF.

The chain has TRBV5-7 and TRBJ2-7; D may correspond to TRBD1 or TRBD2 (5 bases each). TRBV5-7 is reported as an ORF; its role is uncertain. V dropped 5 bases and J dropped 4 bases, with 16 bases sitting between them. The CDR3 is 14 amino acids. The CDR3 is CASSSGTEYYEQYF. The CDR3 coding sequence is TGTGCCAGCAGTTCCGGGACGGAGTATTACGAGCAGTACTTC.

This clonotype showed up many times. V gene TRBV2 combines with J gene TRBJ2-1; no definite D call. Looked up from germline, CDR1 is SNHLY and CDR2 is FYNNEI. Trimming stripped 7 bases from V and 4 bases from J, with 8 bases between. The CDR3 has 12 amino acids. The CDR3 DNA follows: TGTGCCAGCATCATCGCATACAATGAGCAGTTCTTC. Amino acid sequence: CASIIAYNEQFF.

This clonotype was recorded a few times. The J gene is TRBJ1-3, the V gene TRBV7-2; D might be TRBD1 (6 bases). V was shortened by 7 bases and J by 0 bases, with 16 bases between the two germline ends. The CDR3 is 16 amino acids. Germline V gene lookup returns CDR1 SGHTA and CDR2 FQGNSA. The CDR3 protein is CASTPTGSSSGNTIYF. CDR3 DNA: TGTGCCAGCACCCCCACAGGGTCGAGCTCTGGAAACACCATATATTTT.

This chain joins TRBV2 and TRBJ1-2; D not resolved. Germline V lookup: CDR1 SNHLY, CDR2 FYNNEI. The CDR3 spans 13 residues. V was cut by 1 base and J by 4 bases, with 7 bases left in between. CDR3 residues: CASSEGGFYGYTF. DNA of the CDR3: TGTGCCAGCAGTGAAGGAGGATTCTATGGCTACACCTTC.

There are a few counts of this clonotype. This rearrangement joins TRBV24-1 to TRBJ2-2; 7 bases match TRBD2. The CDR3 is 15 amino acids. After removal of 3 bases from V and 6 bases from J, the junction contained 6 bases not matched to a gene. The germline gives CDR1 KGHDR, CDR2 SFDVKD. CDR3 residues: CATSDHERGAGELFF. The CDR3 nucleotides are TGTGCCACCAGTGATCACGAGCGGGGCGCCGGGGAGCTGTTTTTT.

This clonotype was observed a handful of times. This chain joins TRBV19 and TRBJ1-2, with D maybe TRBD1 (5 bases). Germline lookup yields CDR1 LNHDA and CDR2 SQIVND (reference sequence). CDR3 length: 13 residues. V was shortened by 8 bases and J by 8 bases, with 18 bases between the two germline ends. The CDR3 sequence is CASSRTQPGGYTF. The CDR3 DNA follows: TGTGCCAGTTCACGGACACAACCTGGGGGCTACACCTTC.

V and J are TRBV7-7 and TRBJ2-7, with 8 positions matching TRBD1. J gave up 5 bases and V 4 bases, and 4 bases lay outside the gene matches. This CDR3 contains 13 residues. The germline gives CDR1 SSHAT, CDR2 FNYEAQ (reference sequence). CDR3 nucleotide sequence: TGTGCCAGCAGCTCACAGGGGGAAAACGAGCAGTACTTC. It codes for CASSSQGENEQYF.